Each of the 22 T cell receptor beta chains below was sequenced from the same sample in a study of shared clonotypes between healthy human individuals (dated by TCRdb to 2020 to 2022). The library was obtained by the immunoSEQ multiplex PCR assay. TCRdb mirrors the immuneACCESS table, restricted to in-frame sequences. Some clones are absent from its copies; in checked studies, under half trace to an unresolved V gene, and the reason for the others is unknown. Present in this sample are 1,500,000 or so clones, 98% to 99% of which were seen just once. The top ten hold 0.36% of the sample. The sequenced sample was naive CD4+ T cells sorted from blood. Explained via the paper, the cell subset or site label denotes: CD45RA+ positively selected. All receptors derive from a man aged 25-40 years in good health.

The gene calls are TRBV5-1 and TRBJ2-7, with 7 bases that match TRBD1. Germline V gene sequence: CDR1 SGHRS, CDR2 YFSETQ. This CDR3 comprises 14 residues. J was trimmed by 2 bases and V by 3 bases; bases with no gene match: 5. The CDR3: CASSSQDRAYEQYF. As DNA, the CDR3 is TGCGCCAGCAGCTCCCAAGACAGGGCCTACGAGCAGTACTTC.

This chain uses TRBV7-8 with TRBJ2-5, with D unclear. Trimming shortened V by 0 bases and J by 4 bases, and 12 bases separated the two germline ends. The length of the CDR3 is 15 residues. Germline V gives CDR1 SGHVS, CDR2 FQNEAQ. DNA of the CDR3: TGTGCCAGCAGCTTAGCGCGGATTAGAAGAGAGACCCAGTACTTC. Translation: CASSLARIRRETQYF. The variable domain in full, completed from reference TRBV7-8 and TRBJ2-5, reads GAGVSQSPRYKVAKRGQDVALRCDPISGHVSLFWYQQALGQGPEFLTYFQNEAQLDKSGLPSDRFFAERPEGSVSTLKIQRTQQEDSAVYLCASSLARIRRETQYFGPGTRLLVL.

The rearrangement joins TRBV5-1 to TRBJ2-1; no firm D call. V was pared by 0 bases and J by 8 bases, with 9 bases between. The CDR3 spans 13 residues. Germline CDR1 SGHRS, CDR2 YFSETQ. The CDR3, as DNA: TGCGCCAGCAGCTTGGAAGGGCCTGATGAGCAGTTCTTC. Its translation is CASSLEGPDEQFF.

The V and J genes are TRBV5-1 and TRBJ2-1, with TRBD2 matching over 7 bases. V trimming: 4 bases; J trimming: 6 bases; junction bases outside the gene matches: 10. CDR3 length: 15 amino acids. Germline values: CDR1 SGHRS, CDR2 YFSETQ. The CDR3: CASSKIAGRGNEQFF. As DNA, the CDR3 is TGCGCCAGCAGCAAAATAGCGGGCCGCGGCAATGAGCAGTTCTTC.

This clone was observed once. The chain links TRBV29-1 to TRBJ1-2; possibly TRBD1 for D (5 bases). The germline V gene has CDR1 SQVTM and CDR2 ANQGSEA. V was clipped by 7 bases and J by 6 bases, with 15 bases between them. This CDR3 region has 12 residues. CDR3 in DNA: TGCAGCGCCCGACGTTTGGGGGATGGCTACACCTTC. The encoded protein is CSARRLGDGYTF. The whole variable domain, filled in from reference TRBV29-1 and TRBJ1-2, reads SAVISQKPSRDICQRGTSLTIQCQVDSQVTMMFWYRQQPGQSLTLIATANQGSEATYESGFVIDKFPISRPNLTFSTLTVSNMSPEDSSIYLCSARRLGDGYTFGSGTRLTVV.

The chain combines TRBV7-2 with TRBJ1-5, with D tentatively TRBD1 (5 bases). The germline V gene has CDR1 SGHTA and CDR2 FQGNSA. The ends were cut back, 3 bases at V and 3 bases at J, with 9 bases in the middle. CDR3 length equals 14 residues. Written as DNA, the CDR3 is TGTGCCAGCAGCTTCTTCGGGACCAATCAGCCCCAGCATTTT. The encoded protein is CASSFFGTNQPQHF.

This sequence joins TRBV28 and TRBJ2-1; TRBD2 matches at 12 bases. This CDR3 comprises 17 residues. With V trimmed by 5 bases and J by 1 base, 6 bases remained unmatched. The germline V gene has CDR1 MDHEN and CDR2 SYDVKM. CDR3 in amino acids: CASSLTSGRRSYNEQFF. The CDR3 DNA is TGTGCCAGCAGTCTAACTAGCGGGAGGAGATCCTACAATGAGCAGTTCTTC. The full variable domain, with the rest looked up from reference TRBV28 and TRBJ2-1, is DVKVTQSSRYLVKRTGEKVFLECVQDMDHENMFWYRQDPGLGLRLIYFSYDVKMKEKGDIPEGYSVSREKKERFSLILESASTNQTSMYLCASSLTSGRRSYNEQFFGPGTRLTVL.

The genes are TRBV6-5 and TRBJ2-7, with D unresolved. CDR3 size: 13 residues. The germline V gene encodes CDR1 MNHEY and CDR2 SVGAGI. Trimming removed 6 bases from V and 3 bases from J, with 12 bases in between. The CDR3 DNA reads TGTGCCAGCAGCCCGGCGGATTACTACGAGCAGTACTTC. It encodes CASSPADYYEQYF.

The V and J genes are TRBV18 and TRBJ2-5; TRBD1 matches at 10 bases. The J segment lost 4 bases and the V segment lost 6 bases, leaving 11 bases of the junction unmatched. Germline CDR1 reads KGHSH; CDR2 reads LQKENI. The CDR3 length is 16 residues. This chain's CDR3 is CASSPGTGTGVETQYF. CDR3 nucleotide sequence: TGTGCCAGCTCCCCCGGTACCGGGACAGGGGTAGAGACCCAGTACTTC.

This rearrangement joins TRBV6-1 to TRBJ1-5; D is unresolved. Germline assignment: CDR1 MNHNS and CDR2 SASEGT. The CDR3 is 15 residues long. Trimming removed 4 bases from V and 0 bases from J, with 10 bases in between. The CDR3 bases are TGTGCCAGCAGTGTAAGACCTATTAGCAATCAGCCCCAGCATTTT. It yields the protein CASSVRPISNQPQHF.

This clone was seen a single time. CDR3 region: CASSLAAGSSSYEQYF. Here the CDR3 DNA reads TGCGCCAGCAGCTTGGCCGCGGGGTCGAGCTCCTACGAGCAGTACTTC. The chain recombines TRBV5-1 with TRBJ2-7; D might be TRBD2 (6 bases). This CDR3 is 16 amino acids long. V shed 0 bases and J shed 0 bases, with 13 bases lying between them. The germline CDR1 and CDR2 sequences are SGHRS and YFSETQ.

The CDR3 nucleotides read TGTGCCAGCAGCTTGACTAGCGGGAGGCCAGATACGCAGTATTTT. This gives the protein CASSLTSGRPDTQYF. This rearrangement joins TRBV11-1 to TRBJ2-3, with 13 nucleotides matching TRBD2. Trimming removed 3 bases from V and 4 bases from J; junction bases left unmatched: 1. The germline gives CDR1 SGHAT, CDR2 FQDESV (reference sequence). This CDR3 contains 15 residues.

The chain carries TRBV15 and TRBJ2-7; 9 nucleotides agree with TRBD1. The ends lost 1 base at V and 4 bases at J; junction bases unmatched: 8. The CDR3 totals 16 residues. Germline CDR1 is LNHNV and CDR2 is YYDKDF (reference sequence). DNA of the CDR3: TGTGCCACCAGCAGAGCGTATCCCGGGACAGGGTACGAGCAGTACTTC. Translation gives CATSRAYPGTGYEQYF.

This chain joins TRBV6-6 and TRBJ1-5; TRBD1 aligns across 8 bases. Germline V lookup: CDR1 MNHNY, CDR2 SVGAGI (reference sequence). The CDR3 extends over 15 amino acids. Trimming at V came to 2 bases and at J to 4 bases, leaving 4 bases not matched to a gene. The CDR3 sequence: CASSYGTGVNQPQHF. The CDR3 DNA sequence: TGTGCCAGCAGTTACGGGACAGGAGTAAATCAGCCCCAGCATTTT.

CDR3 nucleotide sequence: TGTGCCAGCAGCTTAATAGACTGGGCTAGCGGGAGACTGGACTACACCGGGGAGCTGTTTTTT. As protein: CASSLIDWASGRLDYTGELFF. This chain connects TRBV7-6 to TRBJ2-2; 10 nucleotides match TRBD2. Germline CDR1 is SGHVS and CDR2 is FNYEAQ. Germline trimming cut 2 bases from V and 3 bases from J; bases unmatched to any gene: 18. CDR3 length: 21 amino acids.

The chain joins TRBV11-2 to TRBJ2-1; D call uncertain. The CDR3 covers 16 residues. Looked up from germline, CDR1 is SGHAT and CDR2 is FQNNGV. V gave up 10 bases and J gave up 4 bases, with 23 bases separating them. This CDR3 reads CATRGSRPDRYNEQFF. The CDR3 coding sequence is TGTGCCACCCGAGGATCCCGGCCGGATCGGTACAATGAGCAGTTCTTC.

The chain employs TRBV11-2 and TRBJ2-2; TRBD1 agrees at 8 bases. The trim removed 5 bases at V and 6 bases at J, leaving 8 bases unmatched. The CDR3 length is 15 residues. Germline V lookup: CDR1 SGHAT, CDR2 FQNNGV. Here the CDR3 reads CASSTRQGYPGELFF. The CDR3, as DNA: TGTGCCAGCAGCACCCGACAGGGGTACCCCGGGGAGCTGTTTTTT.

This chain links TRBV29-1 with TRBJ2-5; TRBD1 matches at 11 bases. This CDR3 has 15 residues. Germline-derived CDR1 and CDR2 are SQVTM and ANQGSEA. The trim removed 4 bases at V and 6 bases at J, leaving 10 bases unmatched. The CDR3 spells CSVGARTGGGKTQYF. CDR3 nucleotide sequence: TGCAGCGTTGGAGCGCGGACAGGGGGCGGGAAGACCCAGTACTTC.

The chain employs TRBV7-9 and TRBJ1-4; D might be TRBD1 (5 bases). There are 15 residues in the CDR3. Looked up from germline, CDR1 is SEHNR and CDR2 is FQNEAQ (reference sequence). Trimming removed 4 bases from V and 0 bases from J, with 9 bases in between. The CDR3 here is CASSYGAATNEKLFF. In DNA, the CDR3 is TGTGCCAGCAGCTACGGGGCTGCAACTAATGAAAAACTGTTTTTT.

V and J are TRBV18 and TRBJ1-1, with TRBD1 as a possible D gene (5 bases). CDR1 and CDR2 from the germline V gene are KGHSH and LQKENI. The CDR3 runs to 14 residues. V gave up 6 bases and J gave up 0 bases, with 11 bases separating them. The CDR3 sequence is CASSDNWMNTEAFF. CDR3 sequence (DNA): TGTGCCAGCTCGGACAATTGGATGAACACTGAAGCTTTCTTT. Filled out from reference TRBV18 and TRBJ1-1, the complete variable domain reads NAGVMQNPRHLVRRRGQEARLRCSPMKGHSHVYWYRQLPEEGLKFMVYLQKENIIDESGMPKERFSAEFPKEGPSILRIQQVVRGDSAAYFCASSDNWMNTEAFFGQGTRLTVV.

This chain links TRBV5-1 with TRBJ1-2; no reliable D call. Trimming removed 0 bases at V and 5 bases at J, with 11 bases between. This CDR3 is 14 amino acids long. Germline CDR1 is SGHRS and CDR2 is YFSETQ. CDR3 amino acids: CASSLEVGSYGYTF. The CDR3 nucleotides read TGCGCCAGCAGCTTGGAAGTGGGCTCATATGGCTACACCTTC.

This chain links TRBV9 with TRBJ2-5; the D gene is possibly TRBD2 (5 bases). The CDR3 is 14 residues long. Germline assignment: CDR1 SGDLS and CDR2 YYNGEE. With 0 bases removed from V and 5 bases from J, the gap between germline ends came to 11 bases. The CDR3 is CASSVGADGETQYF. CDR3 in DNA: TGTGCCAGCAGCGTAGGAGCGGACGGGGAGACCCAGTACTTC. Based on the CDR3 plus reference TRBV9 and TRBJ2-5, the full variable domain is DSGVTQTPKHLITATGQRVTLRCSPRSGDLSVYWYQQSLDQGLQFLIQYYNGEERAKGNILERFSAQQFPDLHSELNLSSLELGDSALYFCASSVGADGETQYFGPGTRLLVL.